Presented here are 25 T cell receptor beta chains from one specimen sequenced in a study of T cell changes during pregnancy in multiple sclerosis. The table came from immunoSEQ multiplex PCR; TCRdb's copy has only in-frame clones and leaves some out. The table shows some 62,000 clones, with approximately 90% occurring only once. Sample: peripheral blood, taken in the second trimester of pregnancy. The receptor set was obtained from a female donor in good health, enrolled as a control in a pregnancy study.

This chain joins TRBV6-1 and TRBJ2-7; D uncertain. The CDR3 loop spans 13 amino acids. V was clipped by 7 bases and J by 7 bases, with 17 bases between them. The V gene's germline CDR1 is MNHNS and CDR2 SASEGT. The CDR3 nucleotides are TGTGCCAGCAAACGACTGGAAACGCGGGAGCAGTACTTC. Amino acid sequence: CASKRLETREQYF.

This chain uses TRBV18 with TRBJ1-2, with D uncertain. The CDR3 is 14 residues long. Germline V lookup: CDR1 KGHSH, CDR2 LQKENI. V gave up 2 bases and J gave up 4 bases, with 11 bases separating them. Written as DNA, the CDR3 is TGTGCCAGCTCACCAGCGGGAGGGAGCTATGGCTACACCTTC. Protein: CASSPAGGSYGYTF. Together with reference TRBV18 and TRBJ1-2, the CDR3 gives the full variable domain: NAGVMQNPRHLVRRRGQEARLRCSPMKGHSHVYWYRQLPEEGLKFMVYLQKENIIDESGMPKERFSAEFPKEGPSILRIQQVVRGDSAAYFCASSPAGGSYGYTFGSGTRLTVV.

V gene TRBV5-4 combines with J gene TRBJ2-7; 11 bases are a match to TRBD1. This CDR3 region has 15 residues. Germline CDR1 reads SGHNT; CDR2 reads YYREEE (reference sequence). V dropped 3 bases and J dropped 5; count of bases not matched to a gene: 7. The DNA of the CDR3 is TGTGCCAGCAGCTCTAGGACAGGGGGCGTAAACGAGCAGTACTTC. Residues: CASSSRTGGVNEQYF.

The gene calls are TRBV4-2 and TRBJ2-1; 9 bases align to TRBD1. The CDR3 contains 16 residues. CDR1 is LGHNA and CDR2 is YNFKEQ in the germline V gene. After removal of 0 bases from V and 4 bases from J, the junction contained 4 bases not matched to a gene. This chain's CDR3 is CASSQEDRGGYNEQFF. CDR3 in DNA: TGTGCCAGCAGCCAAGAGGACAGGGGAGGTTACAATGAGCAGTTCTTC.

This clone was detected only once. V and J are TRBV7-9 and TRBJ1-5; maybe TRBD1 (6 bases). Deletions cut 4 bases from V and 7 bases from J, with 14 bases between. The CDR3 runs 14 residues. From germline, CDR1 is SEHNR and CDR2 FQNEAQ (reference sequence). The CDR3 region has the DNA TGTGCCAGCAGCTCAACAGGGTCGGGCCAGCCCCAGCATTTT. Translating it yields CASSSTGSGQPQHF.

This sequence joins TRBV5-3 and TRBJ2-7; 8 nucleotides agree with TRBD2. TRBV5-3 is marked as an open reading frame, function uncertain. The CDR3 extends over 14 amino acids. With V trimmed by 10 bases and J by 3 bases, 12 bases remained unmatched. The CDR3 spells CAGGGREVHYEQYF. The CDR3 nucleotides are TGTGCCGGAGGCGGGCGGGAGGTCCACTACGAGCAGTACTTC.

The J gene is TRBJ2-5, the V gene TRBV27, with 13 positions matching TRBD2. Germline lookup yields CDR1 MNHEY and CDR2 SMNVEV (reference sequence). V shed 4 bases and J 7 bases; nucleotides not matched to a gene: 9. The CDR3 covers 16 residues. In DNA, the CDR3 is TGTGCCAGCAGTTCCCCACTAGCGGGGGGGCGTGGGACCCAGTACTTC. Translation gives CASSSPLAGGRGTQYF.

The gene calls are TRBV18 and TRBJ2-3, with D perhaps TRBD1 (5 bases). Trimming removed 1 base at V and 2 bases at J, with 13 bases between. The CDR3 totals 16 residues. From germline, CDR1 is KGHSH and CDR2 LQKENI. CDR3 DNA: TGTGCCAGCTCACCACTCACCGGCAGGGCCACAGATACGCAGTATTTT. Translating gives CASSPLTGRATDTQYF.

This clone was found once. This chain uses TRBV9 with TRBJ2-3, with 10 bases lining up with TRBD1. Germline CDR1 SGDLS, CDR2 YYNGEE. CDR3 size: 16 residues. V dropped 3 bases and J dropped 6; count of bases not matched to a gene: 10. CDR3 region: CASSEPGTGVWDTQYF. DNA for the CDR3: TGTGCCAGCAGCGAGCCCGGGACAGGGGTTTGGGATACGCAGTATTTT.

The chain links TRBV2 to TRBJ2-2; D is perhaps TRBD1 (6 bases). This CDR3 spans 15 amino acids. Trimming left V 7 bases short and J 4 bases short, with 16 bases between. Germline V CDR1 and CDR2: SNHLY, FYNNEI. The chain's CDR3 is CASTPGDISTGELFF. The CDR3 region has the DNA TGTGCCAGCACCCCTGGGGACATCAGCACCGGGGAGCTGTTTTTT.

CDR3 sequence: CASSPGGGGRLNTEAFF. The CDR3 DNA sequence: TGTGCCAGCTCACCAGGAGGGGGGGGTCGCCTGAACACTGAAGCTTTCTTT. The genes are TRBV18 and TRBJ1-1; a possible D gene is TRBD1 (6 bases). Trimming took 2 bases from V and 0 from J, leaving 16 bases between them. CDR1 and CDR2 from the germline V gene are KGHSH and LQKENI. The CDR3 extends over 17 amino acids.

The gene calls are TRBV7-8 and TRBJ1-3; possibly TRBD1 for D (6 bases). V gave up 4 bases and J gave up 0 bases, with 13 bases separating them. The germline CDR1 and CDR2 sequences are SGHVS and FQNEAQ. This CDR3 has 16 residues. The CDR3 region is CASSSTGLSSGNTIYF. The CDR3 coding sequence is TGTGCCAGCAGCTCGACAGGCCTGAGCTCTGGAAACACCATATATTTT.

This clone occurred a few times. The V gene is TRBV7-9, the J gene TRBJ1-1; TRBD1 matches 12 bases. V was clipped by 8 bases and J by 11 bases; unmatched bases: 9. CDR1 is SEHNR and CDR2 is FQNEAQ in the germline V gene (reference sequence). This CDR3 comprises 13 residues. The CDR3 nucleotides are TGTGCCAGCCAAGGGACAGGGGGCGGAGCGGCTTTCTTT. Translating it yields CASQGTGGGAAFF.

This clone was observed a single time. The rearrangement links TRBV9 to TRBJ1-5, with D possibly matching TRBD1 (6 bases). The CDR3 has 15 residues. The V gene's germline CDR1 is SGDLS and CDR2 YYNGEE. Trimming removed 1 base from V and 0 bases from J, with 8 bases in between. The CDR3 reads CASSVSGDSNQPQHF. CDR3 DNA: TGTGCCAGCAGCGTATCAGGGGATAGCAATCAGCCCCAGCATTTT.

CDR3 DNA sequence: TGTGCCGGCCGGGACAGGGAAAGAAGCGGGAGCTCCTACGAGCAGTACTTC. Residues: CAGRDRERSGSSYEQYF. The V call is TRBV2, the J call TRBJ2-7; D might be TRBD1 (9 bases). Trimming took off 11 bases at V and 0 bases at J, with 26 bases between the two ends. The length of the CDR3 is 17 residues. CDR1 is SNHLY, CDR2 FYNNEI, per germline.

The gene calls are TRBV9 and TRBJ2-1, with 12 bases that match TRBD2. The CDR3 has 17 amino acids. Per the germline V gene, CDR1 is SGDLS and CDR2 is YYNGEE. The J segment lost 4 bases and the V segment lost 0 bases, leaving 5 bases of the junction unmatched. CDR3 nucleotide sequence: TGTGCCAGCAGCGTAGCCCTCCTAGCGGGGGGGTACAATGAGCAGTTCTTC. It codes for CASSVALLAGGYNEQFF. The full variable domain, in which reference TRBV9 and TRBJ2-1 provide the parts outside the CDR3, is DSGVTQTPKHLITATGQRVTLRCSPRSGDLSVYWYQQSLDQGLQFLIQYYNGEERAKGNILERFSAQQFPDLHSELNLSSLELGDSALYFCASSVALLAGGYNEQFFGPGTRLTVL.

This chain connects TRBV27 to TRBJ1-6; D unclear. Trimming removed 3 bases at V and 3 bases at J, with 6 bases between. This CDR3 is 14 amino acids long. Germline V lookup: CDR1 MNHEY, CDR2 SMNVEV (reference sequence). Written as DNA, the CDR3 is TGTGCCAGCAGTTTGGGAGACTATAATTCACCCCTCCACTTT. Translation: CASSLGDYNSPLHF.

V is TRBV10-3 and J is TRBJ2-1, with D tentatively TRBD2 (6 bases). The V gene's germline CDR1 is ENHRY and CDR2 SYGVKD. V shed 5 bases and J shed 10 bases, with 12 bases lying between them. The length of the CDR3 is 12 residues. CDR3 coding DNA: TGTGCCATCAGTAGGACTGGGAGGGAGCAGTTCTTC. Translating it yields CAISRTGREQFF.

The chain employs TRBV5-4 and TRBJ1-6; D uncertain. Germline V CDR1 and CDR2: SGHNT, YYREEE (reference sequence). This CDR3 contains 15 residues. Between the trimmed V and J ends, which lost 0 bases and 0 bases, there was a span of 4 bases. The CDR3 coding sequence is TGTGCCAGCAGCTTGGGGAGCTCCTATAATTCACCCCTCCACTTT. This encodes CASSLGSSYNSPLHF.

The V gene is TRBV19, the J gene TRBJ1-2, with a tentative D call TRBD1 (6 bases). The V and J ends lost 6 bases and 2 bases respectively, with 19 bases between them. Germline V gene lookup returns CDR1 LNHDA and CDR2 SQIVND (reference sequence). The CDR3 length is 16 residues. The CDR3 nucleotides are TGTGCCAGTAGCTTGACAGGTCCTAGGAGCAACTATGGCTACACCTTC. Encoded protein: CASSLTGPRSNYGYTF.

The chain couples TRBV6-5 to TRBJ2-2; D may be TRBD1 (6 bases). Germline V CDR1 and CDR2: MNHEY, SVGAGI. The CDR3 totals 13 residues. V was cut by 6 bases and J by 7 bases, with 12 bases left in between. CDR3 nucleotides: TGTGCCAGCAGAAATACAGGGATCGGGGAGCTGTTTTTT. Encoded protein: CASRNTGIGELFF.

The V and J genes are TRBV2 and TRBJ2-1; maybe TRBD2 (6 bases). The CDR3 consists of 12 residues. Trimming pared 6 bases from V and 5 bases from J, leaving 8 bases between. Germline V gene lookup returns CDR1 SNHLY and CDR2 FYNNEI. The CDR3 region is CASRGLDNEQFF. The DNA of the CDR3 is TGTGCCAGCAGGGGACTTGACAATGAGCAGTTCTTC.

The chain links TRBV4-1 to TRBJ2-7; 9 bases map to TRBD2. The germline V gene encodes CDR1 MGHRA and CDR2 YSYEKL. With 3 bases clipped from V and 4 bases from J, the junction kept 16 bases outside the gene matches. CDR3 length equals 18 residues. The CDR3 DNA is TGCGCCAGCAGCCAGGAGACACTTCTGAGCGGGGGGACGTACGAGCAGTACTTC. Amino acid sequence: CASSQETLLSGGTYEQYF.

V gene TRBV6-1 combines with J gene TRBJ1-1, with D maybe TRBD1 (5 bases). This CDR3 is 12 amino acids long. Trimming removed 6 bases from V and 2 bases from J, with 7 bases in between. From germline, CDR1 is MNHNS and CDR2 SASEGT. Here the CDR3 DNA reads TGTGCCAGCAGGGGGGGAAACACTGAAGCTTTCTTT. Translated, it gives CASRGGNTEAFF.

The gene calls are TRBV2 and TRBJ1-5; D is uncertain. The CDR3 contains 12 residues. V dropped 6 bases and J dropped 2 bases, with 5 bases sitting between them. Germline loops: CDR1 SNHLY, CDR2 FYNNEI. CDR3 loop: CASSRGNQPQHF. DNA of the CDR3: TGTGCCAGCAGCCGGGGCAATCAGCCCCAGCATTTT.